This T cell receptor beta chain was recorded in a study of cytomegalovirus exposure and HLA in healthy donors (dated by TCRdb to 2015 to 2018). For context, the study as a whole: According to an earlier analysis of several hundred of the donors, about 179 million T cells yielded approximately 120 million unique TCR beta sequences and approximately 300 Gb of sequence data. An early release covering roughly 600 HLA-typed donors comprised around 300 gigabases of sequencing data and roughly 85 million unique TCR sequences. Among the roughly 400 genotyped donors, around 81% belonged to the genetic ancestry cluster associated with self-reported Caucasian donors. The study aimed to test whether cataloging public T cell receptors could reveal signatures of past pathogen exposure. The T cell repertoires of around 730 subjects were profiled by immunosequencing and related to cytomegalovirus serostatus. In addition to the first cohort of roughly 670 subjects, a separate validation cohort of 130 or so different subjects was used. The study combined high-throughput TCR immunosequencing, statistical association of individual TCRs with disease status, and machine learning to predict cytomegalovirus infection status. To study patterns of TCR occurrence, a later analysis re-analyzed previously published TCR beta repertoires from hundreds of donors and added high-resolution HLA genotyping. In the later analysis, no new phenotypic data were used to find candidate immune exposures; instead, reliance was placed on TCR beta sequences and their occurrence across donors. To decide whether each TCR beta V gene segment behaved as functional or pseudogenic, an earlier analysis of some 540 of the donors relied on high-throughput TCR beta sequencing. Donor age, sex, ethnicity and CMV serostatus were collected together with the repertoire data. In a later genetic analysis, genome-wide SNP genotypes for about 55% of the roughly 700 donors were used, and that subset was treated as a discovery cohort. Every repertoire in the discovery cohort had been generated on one and the same sequencing platform. Class I and class II HLA loci were covered by the typing at four-digit resolution. Typing coverage varied by locus: roughly 629-640 donors for A, B, C, DRB1 and DQB1; approximately 560 for DQA1; 606 for DPA1; about 450 for DPB1. Because of strong linkage in the cohort, roughly five DR-DQ haplotypes were treated as single units for association and clustering. Across 300 to 400 genotyped donors of the cohort, an average of about 240,000 unique TCR beta nucleotide sequences per donor were sequenced, and around 20% of those sequences were non-productive.

The investigation overall reported the following: A further reported finding was that TCR beta sequences accurately predicted the HLA-A and HLA-B alleles for most subjects in the first cohort. Because counts were too low, some 17 rarely observed V segments, including chromosome 9 orphons, were excluded from the earlier analysis of under 650 of the donors. A group of highly shared sequence variants was considered likely to be a technical artifact of the sequencing pipeline. This cohort had only TCR beta chains sequenced, and the lack of alpha or paired-chain data limited which features could be detected. A later genetic analysis associated a missense DCLRE1C variant with V-gene and J-gene trimming of TCR beta chains, and an independent cohort replicated the association. When HLA alleles, especially DR and DQ, strongly co-occurred, attributing TCR associations to individual alleles was difficult. Presence/absence analyses assumed roughly uniform sequencing depth across donors, an assumption that may not hold. Because HLA typing was missing for some donors at each locus, association tests included only the typed subset. According to a later analysis, most CMV-associated TCR beta chains appeared to be HLA-restricted, and the HLA associations seemed to be driven largely by CMV exposure. In an earlier analysis of roughly 500 of the donors, most TCR beta V segments appeared in productive rearrangements about 90% or about 30% of the time, broadly matching IMGT annotations. For the cohort, immune exposure information was limited to CMV serostatus. According to a later analysis, parvovirus B19, influenza, CMV and Epstein-Barr virus appeared linked to several top co-occurrence clusters. In a later analysis, some 17,000 TCR beta sequences were associated with specific HLA alleles at a false discovery rate of 0.05. Correlated functional status among segregating V segments might be attributable to linkage disequilibrium, but an unknown experimental factor could not be ruled out. The study gave a list of 150 to 200 TCR beta chains associated with cytomegalovirus. The classifier was reported to diagnose cytomegalovirus status with high specificity and sensitivity in both the original and validation cohorts. Most TCR sequences were observed very rarely across donors, whereas some public TCRs were present in many individuals. A later analysis found that HLA-associated TCR beta chains were more clonally expanded and had lower generation probabilities than equally common non-associated chains. Three of the identified cytomegalovirus-associated TCR beta chains were confirmed in vitro to be specific for cytomegalovirus antigens. It was suggested by the authors that the approach could potentially be generalized to other disease states and immunological phenotypes. In a later genetic analysis, fewer N-insertions in productive TCRs were reported among donors in an Asian-associated ancestry cluster than the roughly 710-donor mean. A later analysis found that TCR association rates varied across HLA loci, with DRB1 alleles showing the most associated TCRs and HLA-C alleles the fewest.

Library generation was performed with the immunoSEQ multiplex PCR assay. A mixture of 60 forward primers for TCR Vbeta segments and 13 reverse primers for TCR Jbeta segments was used in the multiplex PCR. A multiplex PCR assay on genomic DNA amplified the CDR3 region of rearranged TCR beta genes. The amplified TCR beta libraries were sequenced on the Illumina HiSeq System as 87-base-pair reads. Concerning the study's data processing: In a later analysis, 70 million to 95 million unique TCR beta chains were counted across the 650 to 750 repertoires, and about 9.9 million of these chains were shared by at least two donors. Raw reads were error-corrected and collapsed into unique sequences by a nearest-neighbor algorithm in which closely related sequences were merged to remove PCR and sequencing errors. V, D and J gene segments were assigned by aligning CDR3 sequences to IMGT reference sequences. For a sequence to be retained, a match of at least six nucleotides was required to both a V gene segment and a J gene segment. A rearrangement was called productive if the CDR3 had no stop codons and remained in frame with V and J, and every other rearrangement was called non-productive. Following IMGT convention, CDR3 was defined as the stretch from the second conserved V-encoded cysteine up to the conserved J-encoded phenylalanine. Sequences without an unambiguous match to a single V gene segment were excluded from the earlier analysis of 587 of the donors. In an earlier analysis of several hundred of the donors, V segments were called functional above 56.7% productive rearrangements and were called segregating when the between-donor standard deviation exceeded 5%. A statistical classification framework was built to diagnose cytomegalovirus status from the catalog of TCR beta chain sequences. V and J gene assignment, in a later analysis, came from comparing TCR nucleotide sequences with IMGT/GENE-DB human TR gene sequences. Using the TCRdist pipeline, a later analysis assigned CDR3 sequences along with most-parsimonious VDJ recombination scenarios. In a later analysis, every TCR beta chain was defined by the combination of its CDR3 amino acid sequence and its V-gene family, and reads without a unique V-gene family were dropped. A later analysis removed 592 highly shared, low-generation-probability nucleotide sequences to deal with suspected cross-contamination and a sequencing artifact. A later analysis calculated a clonal expansion index for each public chain from normalized within-repertoire ranks of inferred template counts. A later analysis computed generation probabilities with a VDJ recombination model fitted to out-of-frame rearrangements, and checked the results against IGoR. A later analysis scored TCR-TCR, TCR-HLA and TCR-CMV co-occurrence with hypergeometric tests, applying a repertoire-size bias correction to TCR pairs. False discovery rates were estimated in a later analysis by permuting HLA or CMV assignments 20 times. In a later analysis, co-occurring TCRs were grouped with DBSCAN, and TCRdist sequence similarity was added when clustering was performed within HLA-allele-positive subsets. Repertoires with fewer than 30,000 or more than 120,000 public chains were left out of co-occurrence clustering, as were five repertoires with anomalous nucleotide sharing. TCRdb retrieved this table from immuneACCESS and kept in-frame rearrangements only. Not all clones are present; in checked studies, unresolved V genes account for under half, and no reason is known for the remainder. The V and J calls and clone size come from that table; D and trimming were worked out from the DNA. The table for this sample lists about 190,000 clones; roughly 73% of them were counted only once. Of the sample, 2.1% falls within the top ten clones.

Regarding this clone: This receptor's antigen is unknown. Base qualities are not at hand, and no much larger clone is one base apart.

The cohort was made up of approximately 670 healthy bone marrow donors. At the time of sampling, all cohort members were nominally healthy, though unrecorded immune exposures were likely present. The donor tested CMV seropositive, placing the donor among the 250 to 300 seropositive members of the cohort. A peripheral blood sample was provided by each donor, and peripheral blood mononuclear cells were used for TCR beta sequencing. The Qiagen DNeasy Blood Extraction Kit was used to extract genomic DNA from the blood cell samples. The material sequenced was PBMCs. The receptor was derived from a woman aged 25 to 45 in good health and CMV-seropositive.

This receptor has the CDR3 CASSPNDRGDNSPLHF. The nucleotides are TGTGCCAGCAGCCCTAATGACAGGGGTGATAATTCACCCCTCCACTTT. The chain joins TRBV7-3 to TRBJ1-6; 8 nucleotides in the junction match TRBD1. Spanning cysteine to phenylalanine, the CDR3 consists of 16 amino acids. Only the CDR3 portion is preserved as DNA: 48 bases, with reading frame beginning at the first base. CDR1 and CDR2, looked up from the germline V gene, are SGHTA and FQGTGA. The junction shows trimming of 5 bases on V and 5 bases on J, and the gene matches do not reach 8 bases of it.